Shown below are 13 T cell receptor beta chains from a single sample sequenced in a study of blood T cell repertoires in COVID-19. The method was immunoSEQ multiplex PCR; TCRdb's version includes in-frame clones alone and lacks a portion of them. The sample has under 250,000 clones, 83% seen once. Sequences were obtained from PBMCs or T cells enriched from blood (not recorded which). Receptor source: a woman aged 35 to 49 who had been exposed to COVID-19.

This clone was detected only once. The chain uses TRBV6-5 and TRBJ1-2; the match to TRBD1 covers 7 bases. CDR1 is MNHEY, CDR2 SVGAGI, per germline. V gave up 4 bases and J gave up 3 bases; unmatched junction bases: 11. The CDR3 spans 16 residues. CDR3 protein: CASSSHGRGSHYGYTF. The CDR3 DNA sequence: TGTGCCAGCAGTTCCCATGGCAGGGGGTCCCACTATGGCTACACCTTC.

V is TRBV28 and J is TRBJ2-7, with TRBD1 matching over 9 bases. The CDR3 spans 15 residues. Trimming at V came to 6 bases and at J to 7 bases, leaving 13 bases not matched to a gene. Germline V gene sequence: CDR1 MDHEN, CDR2 SYDVKM. CDR3: CASRSPGQGIWEQYF. The CDR3 DNA follows: TGTGCCAGCAGAAGCCCGGGACAGGGAATTTGGGAGCAGTACTTC.

The chain is built from TRBV7-9 and TRBJ1-1; D remains ambiguous. The length of the CDR3 is 16 residues. Germline values: CDR1 SEHNR, CDR2 FQNEAQ (reference sequence). V lost 1 base and J lost 6, with 18 bases in between. CDR3 in amino acids: CASSLGALKEIAEAFF. In DNA, the CDR3 is TGTGCCAGCAGCTTAGGAGCCCTGAAGGAGATCGCTGAAGCTTTCTTT.

The J gene is TRBJ1-3, the V gene TRBV5-1; D might be TRBD1 (5 bases). The CDR3 runs to 17 residues. V shed 4 bases and J shed 0 bases, with 17 bases lying between them. CDR1 is SGHRS, CDR2 YFSETQ, per germline. CDR3 nucleotides: TGCGCCAGCAGCCCGAATTTTATGGGGGGCTCTGGAAACACCATATATTTT. It specifies CASSPNFMGGSGNTIYF.

The rearrangement links TRBV5-1 to TRBJ2-5; TRBD1 matches 7 bases. The V gene end was trimmed by 0 bases and the J gene end by 2 bases; junction bases not matched to a gene: 4. CDR1 and CDR2 (germline): SGHRS, YFSETQ. There are 15 residues in the CDR3. DNA of the CDR3: TGCGCCAGCAGCTTGGCGGTGGGACAGCAAGAGACCCAGTACTTC. This sequence encodes CASSLAVGQQETQYF. The full variable domain, with the rest looked up from reference TRBV5-1 and TRBJ2-5, is KAGVTQTPRYLIKTRGQQVTLSCSPISGHRSVSWYQQTPGQGLQFLFEYFSETQRNKGNFPGRFSGRQFSNSRSEMNVSTLELGDSALYLCASSLAVGQQETQYFGPGTRLLVL.

This sequence joins TRBV6-5 and TRBJ1-1; D is uncertain. This CDR3 spans 14 amino acids. V shed 2 bases and J shed 1 base, with 8 bases lying between them. Germline V CDR1 and CDR2: MNHEY, SVGAGI. The CDR3 DNA reads TGTGCCAGCAGTTACAAATCCGGGAACACTGAAGCTTTCTTT. It yields the protein CASSYKSGNTEAFF.

Notes on this clone: The sample contains more than one DNA sequence encoding this CDR3. The V gene is TRBV7-2, the J gene TRBJ1-1, with a tentative D call TRBD1 (6 bases). Trimming left V 1 base short and J 3 bases short, with 9 bases between. The CDR3 loop spans 14 amino acids. CDR1 and CDR2 (germline): SGHTA, FQGNSA. This CDR3 is CASSLGQGYTEAFF. CDR3 bases: TGTGCCAGCAGCTTAGGGCAGGGGTACACTGAAGCTTTCTTT. Complete variable domain (other parts from reference TRBV7-2 and TRBJ1-1): GAGVSQSPSNKVTEKGKDVELRCDPISGHTALYWYRQSLGQGLEFLIYFQGNSAPDKSGLPSDRFSAERTGGSVSTLTIQRTQQEDSAVYLCASSLGQGYTEAFFGQGTRLTVV.

The chain recombines TRBV19 with TRBJ2-1; D may be TRBD2 (6 bases). The CDR3 is made up of 15 amino acids. With 10 bases removed from V and 1 base from J, the gap between germline ends came to 17 bases. CDR1 is LNHDA and CDR2 is SQIVND in the germline V gene (reference sequence). The chain's CDR3 is CATYKGGASYNEQFF. CDR3 bases: TGTGCCACTTACAAAGGCGGGGCGTCCTACAATGAGCAGTTCTTC.

This chain connects TRBV5-6 to TRBJ1-2; a weak D match, TRBD1 (6 bases). Germline CDR1 reads SGHDT; CDR2 reads YYEEEE. V was pared by 4 bases and J by 5 bases, with 18 bases between. CDR3 length equals 15 residues. The CDR3 is CASSLLTGLFYGYTF. For the CDR3, the DNA is TGTGCCAGCAGCCTACTGACAGGACTTTTTTATGGCTACACCTTC.

V is TRBV27 and J is TRBJ1-6, with 7 bases aligning to TRBD1. The J segment lost 4 bases and the V segment lost 6 bases, leaving 9 bases of the junction unmatched. The CDR3 consists of 16 residues. Germline V gene lookup returns CDR1 MNHEY and CDR2 SMNVEV (reference sequence). CDR3 residues: CASREKQGSYNSPLHF. The CDR3 coding sequence is TGTGCCAGCAGAGAGAAACAGGGGTCTTATAATTCACCCCTCCACTTT.

In its sample, this clone was seen a few times. The chain has TRBV25-1 and TRBJ2-7; D may be TRBD2 (5 bases). Trimming left V 6 bases short and J 3 bases short, with 21 bases between. The length of the CDR3 is 16 residues. Germline-derived CDR1 and CDR2 are MGHDK and SYGVNS. The CDR3 loop is CASSAPLGSAVYEQYF. The DNA of the CDR3 is TGTGCCAGCAGCGCCCCCCTCGGTAGCGCGGTCTACGAGCAGTACTTC.

The genes are TRBV27 and TRBJ2-7; a weak D match, TRBD1 (6 bases). Trimming left V 5 bases short and J 5 bases short, with 13 bases between. This CDR3 contains 13 residues. Per germline, CDR1 MNHEY and CDR2 SMNVEV (reference sequence). DNA for the CDR3: TGTGCCAGCAGTCGACAGGATCTAGACGAGCAGTACTTC. Amino acids: CASSRQDLDEQYF.

This chain links TRBV11-2 with TRBJ2-7; D is perhaps TRBD1 (5 bases). The V and J ends lost 6 bases and 10 bases respectively, with 19 bases between them. The CDR3 length is 13 residues. The germline V gene has CDR1 SGHAT and CDR2 FQNNGV. The chain's CDR3 is CASSKGQEAAQYF. CDR3 DNA sequence: TGTGCCAGCAGTAAGGGGCAGGAAGCAGCACAGTACTTC.